Shown below are 15 T cell receptor beta chains from a single sample sequenced in a study of T cell responses to AZD1222 COVID-19 vaccine. Some clones are missing from TCRdb's copy, which holds only in-frame ones; the method was immunoSEQ multiplex PCR. This sample has approximately 140,000 clones; just over 90% occur once, and the top ten carry around 0.9%. Source: peripheral blood, taken on day 0 of MenACWY control vaccination. These receptors originate from an adult in good health.

This clone appeared once. The V gene is TRBV29-1, the J gene TRBJ2-7, with TRBD1 matching 9 bases. Per germline, CDR1 SQVTM and CDR2 ANQGSEA. V gave up 6 bases and J gave up 5 bases; unmatched junction bases: 5. There are 12 residues in the CDR3. As DNA, the CDR3 is TGCAGCGTGAGACAGGGGGACAACGAGCAGTACTTC. It encodes CSVRQGDNEQYF.

V gene TRBV6-5 combines with J gene TRBJ2-5, with D possibly being TRBD1 (5 bases). The CDR3 is made up of 15 amino acids. The germline V gene encodes CDR1 MNHEY and CDR2 SVGAGI. V was cut by 5 bases and J by 5 bases, with 18 bases left in between. The CDR3 region has the DNA TGTGCCAGCAGTCGAAAGGGCAGGGTAGATGAGACCCAGTACTTC. Translation gives CASSRKGRVDETQYF.

This rearrangement joins TRBV7-2 to TRBJ2-6; D not resolved. V lost 5 bases, J lost 0 bases, and 8 bases lay in between. Per germline, CDR1 SGHTA and CDR2 FQGNSA. The CDR3 sequence is 15 residues long. CDR3 region: CASSVRSSGANVLTF. The CDR3, as DNA: TGTGCCAGCAGCGTGAGGTCCTCTGGGGCCAACGTCCTGACTTTC. Together with reference TRBV7-2 and TRBJ2-6, the CDR3 gives the full variable domain: GAGVSQSPSNKVTEKGKDVELRCDPISGHTALYWYRQSLGQGLEFLIYFQGNSAPDKSGLPSDRFSAERTGGSVSTLTIQRTQQEDSAVYLCASSVRSSGANVLTFGAGSRLTVL.

This clone was recorded only once. V is TRBV19 and J is TRBJ2-7; either TRBD1 or TRBD2 may fit D (5 bases each). The CDR3 extends over 13 amino acids. The V and J ends lost 4 bases and 2 bases respectively, with 9 bases between them. Looked up from germline, CDR1 is LNHDA and CDR2 is SQIVND (reference sequence). The CDR3 protein is CASSRDGPYEQYF. The CDR3 nucleotides read TGTGCCAGTAGTAGGGACGGTCCCTACGAGCAGTACTTC. Together with reference TRBV19 and TRBJ2-7, the CDR3 gives the full variable domain: DGGITQSPKYLFRKEGQNVTLSCEQNLNHDAMYWYRQDPGQGLRLIYYSQIVNDFQKGDIAEGYSVSREKKESFPLTVTSAQKNPTAFYLCASSRDGPYEQYFGPGTRLTVT.

The chain carries TRBV27 and TRBJ1-2; D uncertain. Germline CDR1 MNHEY, CDR2 SMNVEV (reference sequence). The V and J ends lost 0 bases and 6 bases respectively, with 8 bases between them. The CDR3 sequence is 13 residues long. As DNA, the CDR3 is TGTGCCAGCAGTTTATCTCGGGTCGATGGCTACACCTTC. Its translation is CASSLSRVDGYTF.

J is TRBJ2-7 and V is TRBV21-1. TRBV21-1 is noted as a pseudogene. The length of the CDR3 is 17 residues. The CDR3 DNA reads TGTGCCAGCAGCAAGCCACGGGAAGGGGACCACTCCTACGAGCAGTACTTC. It is translated as CASSKPREGDHSYEQYF.

This clone was picked up one time. The V gene is TRBV7-9, the J gene TRBJ2-5; D possibly matches TRBD1 or TRBD2 (5 bases each). The CDR3 loop spans 15 amino acids. Trimming shortened V by 6 bases and J by 3 bases, and 17 bases separated the two germline ends. CDR1 and CDR2 from the germline V gene are SEHNR and FQNEAQ (reference sequence). The CDR3 loop is CASSPGFGTEETQYF. CDR3 coding DNA: TGTGCCAGCAGTCCCGGCTTCGGGACCGAAGAGACCCAGTACTTC.

The rearrangement uses TRBV18 and TRBJ1-5, with a possible D match to TRBD1 (5 bases). V lost 6 bases, J lost 3 bases, and 12 bases lay in between. This CDR3 has 14 residues. Germline V gene lookup returns CDR1 KGHSH and CDR2 LQKENI. The CDR3 loop reads CASSRGRDNQPQHF. In nucleotides, the CDR3 is TGTGCCAGCTCCCGCGGCAGGGACAATCAGCCCCAGCATTTT. The variable domain in full, with the rest retrieved from reference TRBV18 and TRBJ1-5, is NAGVMQNPRHLVRRRGQEARLRCSPMKGHSHVYWYRQLPEEGLKFMVYLQKENIIDESGMPKERFSAEFPKEGPSILRIQQVVRGDSAAYFCASSRGRDNQPQHFGDGTRLSIL.

The chain recombines TRBV6-1 with TRBJ1-2; D gene unclear. The germline gives CDR1 MNHNS, CDR2 SASEGT. Trimming removed 1 base at V and 4 bases at J, with 10 bases between. The CDR3 is 14 residues long. The CDR3 DNA reads as TGTGCCAGCAGTGAAGAACGGAAGATCTATGGCTACACCTTC. It translates to CASSEERKIYGYTF.

The chain has TRBV5-4 and TRBJ2-7; TRBD1 matches 7 bases. Unmatched junction bases numbered 14, after V lost 5 bases and J lost 0 bases. Germline V gives CDR1 SGHNT, CDR2 YYREEE (reference sequence). The CDR3 is 17 amino acids. CDR3 loop: CASRRVTGDTSSYEQYF. CDR3 in DNA: TGTGCCAGCAGGAGGGTTACAGGGGACACGAGCTCCTACGAGCAGTACTTC.

The genes are TRBV28 and TRBJ2-7; 11 bases agree with TRBD2. From germline, CDR1 is MDHEN and CDR2 SYDVKM. V lost 5 bases to trimming and J lost 3 bases; unmatched junction nucleotides: 6. This CDR3 is built from 15 residues. The CDR3 DNA reads TGTGCCAGCAGTGACGCCGGGACTAGCGGCTACGAGCAGTACTTC. Translated, it gives CASSDAGTSGYEQYF.

This chain links TRBV7-3 with TRBJ2-7; 8 bases agree with TRBD1. This CDR3 contains 14 residues. V shed 5 bases, J shed 7 bases, and the junction held 10 bases outside the gene matches. Germline loops: CDR1 SGHTA, CDR2 FQGTGA. CDR3 sequence: CASSLYGQGGEQYF. As DNA, the CDR3 is TGTGCCAGCAGCCTGTACGGACAGGGTGGGGAGCAGTACTTC.

The chain carries TRBV3-1 (or the pseudogene TRBV3-2) and TRBJ1-5; D gene unclear. The V gene lost 0 bases and the J gene lost 0 bases, with 21 bases spanning the gap. CDR3 size: 20 residues. In germline, CDR1 is LGHDT, CDR2 YNNKEL (reference sequence). The CDR3 DNA is TGTGCCAGCAGCCAAGACCAGGACCGCGTTGTGAGATCTAGCAATCAGCCCCAGCATTTT. It codes for CASSQDQDRVVRSSNQPQHF.

The chain has TRBV19 and TRBJ1-6, with D tentatively TRBD1 (5 bases). Between the trimmed V and J ends, which lost 5 bases and 5 bases, there was a span of 13 bases. Germline V gene lookup returns CDR1 LNHDA and CDR2 SQIVND (reference sequence). This CDR3 is built from 15 residues. CDR3: CASSFQGGDNSPLHF. Written as DNA, the CDR3 is TGTGCCAGTAGTTTTCAGGGTGGCGATAATTCACCCCTCCACTTT.

The rearrangement joins TRBV4-1 to TRBJ1-1, with TRBD1 matching over 9 bases. The CDR3 loop spans 15 amino acids. V lost 3 bases to trimming and J lost 0 bases; unmatched junction nucleotides: 2. Germline-derived CDR1 and CDR2 are MGHRA and YSYEKL. CDR3 in DNA: TGCGCCAGCAGCCAGCGGACAGGGGTGAACACTGAAGCTTTCTTT. This translates into CASSQRTGVNTEAFF.